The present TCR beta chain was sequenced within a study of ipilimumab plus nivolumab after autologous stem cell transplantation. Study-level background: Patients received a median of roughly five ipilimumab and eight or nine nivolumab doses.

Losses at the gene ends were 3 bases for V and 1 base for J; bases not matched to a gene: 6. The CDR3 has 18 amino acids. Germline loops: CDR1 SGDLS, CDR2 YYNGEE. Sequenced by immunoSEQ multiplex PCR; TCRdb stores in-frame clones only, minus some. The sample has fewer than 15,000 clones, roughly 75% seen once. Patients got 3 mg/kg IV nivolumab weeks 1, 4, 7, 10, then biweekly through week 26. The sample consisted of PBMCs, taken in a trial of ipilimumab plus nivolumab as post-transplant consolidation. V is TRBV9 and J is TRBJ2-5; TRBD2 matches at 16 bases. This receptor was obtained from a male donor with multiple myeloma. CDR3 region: CASSAGTSGGGLQETQYF. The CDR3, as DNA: TGTGCCAGCAGCGCCGGGACTAGCGGGGGGGGACTCCAAGAGACCCAGTACTTC. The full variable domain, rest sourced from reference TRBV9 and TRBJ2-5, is DSGVTQTPKHLITATGQRVTLRCSPRSGDLSVYWYQQSLDQGLQFLIQYYNGEERAKGNILERFSAQQFPDLHSELNLSSLELGDSALYFCASSAGTSGGGLQETQYFGPGTRLLVL.